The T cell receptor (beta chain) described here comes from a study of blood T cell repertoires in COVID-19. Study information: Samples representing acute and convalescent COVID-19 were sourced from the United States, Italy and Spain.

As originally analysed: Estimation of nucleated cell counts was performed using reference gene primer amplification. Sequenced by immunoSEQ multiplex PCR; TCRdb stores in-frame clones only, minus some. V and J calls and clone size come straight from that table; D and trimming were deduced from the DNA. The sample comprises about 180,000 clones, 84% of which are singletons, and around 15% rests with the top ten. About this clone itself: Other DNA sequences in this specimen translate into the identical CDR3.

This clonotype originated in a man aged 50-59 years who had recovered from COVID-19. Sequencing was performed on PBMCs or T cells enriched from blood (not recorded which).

CDR3 region: CASSVTGDYGYTF. In DNA, the CDR3 is TGTGCCAGCAGCGTAACGGGGGACTATGGCTACACCTTC. The chain carries TRBV9 and TRBJ1-2, with D possibly matching TRBD1 (5 bases). This CDR3 region has 13 residues. V was shortened by 1 base and J by 3 bases, with 7 bases between the two germline ends. Germline loops: CDR1 SGDLS, CDR2 YYNGEE.